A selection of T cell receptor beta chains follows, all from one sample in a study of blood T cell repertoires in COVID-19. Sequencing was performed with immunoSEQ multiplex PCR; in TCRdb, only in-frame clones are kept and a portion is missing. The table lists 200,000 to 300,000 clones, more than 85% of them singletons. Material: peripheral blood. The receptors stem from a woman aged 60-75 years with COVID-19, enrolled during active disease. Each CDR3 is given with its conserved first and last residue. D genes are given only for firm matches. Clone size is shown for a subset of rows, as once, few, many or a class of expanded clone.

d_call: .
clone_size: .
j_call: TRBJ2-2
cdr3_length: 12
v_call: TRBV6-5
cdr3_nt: TGTGCCAACAGCCATAGGGGCGGGGAGCTGTTTTTT
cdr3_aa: CANSHRGGELFF

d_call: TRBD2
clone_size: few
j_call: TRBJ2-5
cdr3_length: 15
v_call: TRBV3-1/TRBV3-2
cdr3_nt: TGTGCCAGCAGCCAAGCGGGACTAGCGCAAGAGACCCAGTACTTC
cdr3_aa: CASSQAGLAQETQYF

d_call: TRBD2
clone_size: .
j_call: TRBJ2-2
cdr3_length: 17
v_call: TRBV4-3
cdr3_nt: TGCGCCAGCAGCCAAGCTGGACTAGCGGGAGAGGCTGGGGAGCTGTTTTTT
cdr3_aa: CASSQAGLAGEAGELFF

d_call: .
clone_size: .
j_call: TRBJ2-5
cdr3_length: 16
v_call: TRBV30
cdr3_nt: TGTGCCTGGAGTACCTTCCTAGGGACTGCTCAAGAGACCCAGTACTTC
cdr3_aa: CAWSTFLGTAQETQYF

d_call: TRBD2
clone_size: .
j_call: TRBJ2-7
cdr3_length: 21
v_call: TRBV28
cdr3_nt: TGTGCCAGCAGTTTCCTTCTCCCGGGACTAGCGGGAGGGGGGTCCTCCTACGAGCAGTACTTC
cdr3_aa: CASSFLLPGLAGGGSSYEQYF

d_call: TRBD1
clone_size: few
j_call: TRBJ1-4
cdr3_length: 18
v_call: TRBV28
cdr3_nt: TGTGCCAGCAGTTTATTTTTCGGGACAGGGGACAAAAATGAAAAACTGTTTTTT
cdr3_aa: CASSLFFGTGDKNEKLFF

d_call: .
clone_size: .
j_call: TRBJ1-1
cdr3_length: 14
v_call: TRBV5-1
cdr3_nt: TGCGCCAGCAGCCTAGGACACATGAACACTGAAGCTTTCTTT
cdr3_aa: CASSLGHMNTEAFF

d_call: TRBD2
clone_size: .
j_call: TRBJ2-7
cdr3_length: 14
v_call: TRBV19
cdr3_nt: TGTGCCAGTAGTATAACCGGGAGGGAGAGCGAGCAGTACTTC
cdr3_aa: CASSITGRESEQYF

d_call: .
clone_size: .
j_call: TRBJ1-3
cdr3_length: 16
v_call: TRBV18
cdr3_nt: TGTGCCAGCTCCCACCGGTACAGTGACTCTGGAAACACCATATATTTT
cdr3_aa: CASSHRYSDSGNTIYF

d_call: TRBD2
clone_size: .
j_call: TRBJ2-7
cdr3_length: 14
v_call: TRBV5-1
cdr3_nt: TGCGCCAGCAGCTTCCTAGCGGAGAAGTACGAGCAGTACTTC
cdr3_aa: CASSFLAEKYEQYF

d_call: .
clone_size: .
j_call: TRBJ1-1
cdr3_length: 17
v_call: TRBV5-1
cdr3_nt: TGCGCCAGCATTTACCTTCCCGGGCAGGGGCCCAACACTGAAGCTTTCTTT
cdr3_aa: CASIYLPGQGPNTEAFF

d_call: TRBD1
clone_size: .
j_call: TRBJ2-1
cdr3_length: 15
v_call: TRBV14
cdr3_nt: TGTGCCAGCAGCCCGAACTGGACAGGCTACAATGAGCAGTTCTTC
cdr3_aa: CASSPNWTGYNEQFF

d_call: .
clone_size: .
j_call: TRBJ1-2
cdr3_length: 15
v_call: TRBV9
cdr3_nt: TGTGCCAGCAGCGTAGGGCGGGGGAGGATCTATGGCTACACCTTC
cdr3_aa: CASSVGRGRIYGYTF

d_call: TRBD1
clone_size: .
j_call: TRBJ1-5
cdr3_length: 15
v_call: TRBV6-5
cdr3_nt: TGTGCCAGCAGTCCGGGGACAGGTTTAGGTCAGCCCCAGCATTTT
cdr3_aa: CASSPGTGLGQPQHF

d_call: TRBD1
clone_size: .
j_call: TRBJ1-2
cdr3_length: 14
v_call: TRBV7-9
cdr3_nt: TGTGCCAGCAGCTTTGCCAGGGGGTTTGGTGGCTACACCTTC
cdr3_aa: CASSFARGFGGYTF

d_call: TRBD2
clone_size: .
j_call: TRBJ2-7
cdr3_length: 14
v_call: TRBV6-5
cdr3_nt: TGTGCCAGCAATTACGGGACTAGCGGGAACGAGCAGTACTTC
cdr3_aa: CASNYGTSGNEQYF

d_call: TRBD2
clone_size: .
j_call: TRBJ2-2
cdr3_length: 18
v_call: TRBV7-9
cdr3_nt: TGTGCCAGCAGCCGCTCGACTAGCGCCCTGGGGAACACCGGGGAGCTGTTTTTT
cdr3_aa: CASSRSTSALGNTGELFF

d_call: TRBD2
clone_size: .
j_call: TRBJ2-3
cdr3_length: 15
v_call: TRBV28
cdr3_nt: TGTGCCAGCACTACCAGCGGGATCCGCACAGATACGCAGTATTTT
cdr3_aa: CASTTSGIRTDTQYF

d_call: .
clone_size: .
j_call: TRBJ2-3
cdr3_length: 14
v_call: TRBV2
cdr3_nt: TGTGCCAGCACCCTAGCTGATCACACAGATACGCAGTATTTT
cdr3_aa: CASTLADHTDTQYF

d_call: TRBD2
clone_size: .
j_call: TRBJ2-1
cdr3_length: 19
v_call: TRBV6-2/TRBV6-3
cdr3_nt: TGTGCCAGCAGCCGACGAAAGACCGGGACTAGCGGGAGCTACAATGAGCAGTTCTTC
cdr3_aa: CASSRRKTGTSGSYNEQFF

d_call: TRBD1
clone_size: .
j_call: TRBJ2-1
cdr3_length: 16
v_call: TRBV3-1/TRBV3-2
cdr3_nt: TGTGCCAGCAGCCAAACCGCCGGGACAGGGAACAATGAGCAGTTCTTC
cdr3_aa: CASSQTAGTGNNEQFF

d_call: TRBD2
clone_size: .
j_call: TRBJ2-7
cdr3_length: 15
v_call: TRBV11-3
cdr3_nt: TGTGCCAGCAGCCCCACCCTAGCGGGAGTGGGCGAGCAGTACTTC
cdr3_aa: CASSPTLAGVGEQYF

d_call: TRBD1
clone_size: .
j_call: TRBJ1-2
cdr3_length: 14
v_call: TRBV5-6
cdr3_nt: TGTGCCAGCACATCCACAGGGGTTGTCTATGGCTACACCTTC
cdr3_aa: CASTSTGVVYGYTF

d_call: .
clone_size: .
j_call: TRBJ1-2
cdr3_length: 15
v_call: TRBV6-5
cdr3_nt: TGTGCCAGCAGTTACTCTCGACAGGCAAACTATGGCTACACCTTC
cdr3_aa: CASSYSRQANYGYTF

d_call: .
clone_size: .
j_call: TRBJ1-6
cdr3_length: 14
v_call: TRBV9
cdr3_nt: TGTGCCAGCAGCCCCCGCGGCGGGAATTCACCCCTCCACTTT
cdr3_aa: CASSPRGGNSPLHF

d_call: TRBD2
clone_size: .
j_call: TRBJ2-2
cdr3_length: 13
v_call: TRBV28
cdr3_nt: TGTGCCAGCAGCTCCGGGGGGGCCGGGGAGCTGTTTTTT
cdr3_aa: CASSSGGAGELFF

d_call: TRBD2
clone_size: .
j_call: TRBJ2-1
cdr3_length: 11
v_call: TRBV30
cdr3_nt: TGTGCTGGGGGGGAGTACAATGAGCAGTTCTTC
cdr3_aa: CAGGEYNEQFF

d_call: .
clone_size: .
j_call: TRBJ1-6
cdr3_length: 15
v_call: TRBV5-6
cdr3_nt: TGTGCCAGCAGCTTGGGTCAGGGGCTAAATTCACCCCTCCACTTT
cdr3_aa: CASSLGQGLNSPLHF

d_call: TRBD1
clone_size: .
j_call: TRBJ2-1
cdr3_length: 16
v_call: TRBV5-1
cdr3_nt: TGCGCCAGCAGCTTAGGGCGGGGGACAGGGGACAATGAGCAGTTCTTC
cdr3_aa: CASSLGRGTGDNEQFF

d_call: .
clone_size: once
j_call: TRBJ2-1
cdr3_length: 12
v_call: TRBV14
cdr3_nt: TGTGCCAGCAGCCAGATGGAGGTCGAGCAGTTCTTC
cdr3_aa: CASSQMEVEQFF

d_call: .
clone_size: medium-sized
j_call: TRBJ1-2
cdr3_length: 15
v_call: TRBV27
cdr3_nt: TGTGCCAGCAGCCAAAAGAAATCGCGAGGCTATGGCTACACCTTC
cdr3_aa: CASSQKKSRGYGYTF

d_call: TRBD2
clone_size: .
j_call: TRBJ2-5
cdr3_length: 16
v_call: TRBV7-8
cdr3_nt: TGTGCCAGCAGCTTAGCGGGAGGGTTAGGGCAAGAGACCCAGTACTTC
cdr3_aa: CASSLAGGLGQETQYF

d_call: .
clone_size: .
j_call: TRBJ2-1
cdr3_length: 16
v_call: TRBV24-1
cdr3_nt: TGTGCCACCAGTGATCCCGGACTAACCGACTACAATGAGCAGTTCTTC
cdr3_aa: CATSDPGLTDYNEQFF

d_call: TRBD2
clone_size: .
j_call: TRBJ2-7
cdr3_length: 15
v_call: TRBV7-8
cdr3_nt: TGTGCCAGCAGCTTCGGGAGCGGGAGGGCCTACGAGCAGTACTTC
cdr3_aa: CASSFGSGRAYEQYF

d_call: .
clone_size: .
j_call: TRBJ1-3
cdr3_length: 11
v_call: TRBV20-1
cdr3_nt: TGCAGTGCGGGCGGAGGGAACACCATATATTTT
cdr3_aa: CSAGGGNTIYF

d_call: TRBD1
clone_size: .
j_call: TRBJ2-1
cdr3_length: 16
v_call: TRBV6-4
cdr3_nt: TGTGCCAGACGGGGACAGGGGGTACGGGAGAACAATGAGCAGTTCTTC
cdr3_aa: CARRGQGVRENNEQFF